Sequencing of this T cell receptor beta chain was carried out in a study of regulatory T cells in long-lasting Graves disease. The CDR3 runs to 16 residues. The V and J ends lost 2 bases and 4 bases, in that order; junction bases with no gene match: 8. This clonotype has more than one count but fewer than ten. Its antigen is unknown. Findings of the study overall: Newly diagnosed Graves' patients had higher TCR diversity than persistent ones. Comparison showed that persistent patients shared more public clonotypes (around 3,000) than new patients (966). Possibly, accuracy suffered from the small sample size.

Investigators prepared the TCR beta libraries by applying iRepertoire HTBI primers and Arm-PCR of CDR3 regions. From the multiplex PCR reads, TCRdb called clonotypes with MiXCR, one entry per CDR3 protein. This sample has about 460,000 distinct CDR3 sequences, with approximately 14% found just once. As to time point: newly diagnosed GD, antithyroid drugs for less than 3 months. From PBMCs, RNA was extracted and then used to make the TCR library. Patients came through an endocrinology department, and that department was in Xi'an, China. The same specimen was also included in a second study, on T cells in Graves' hyperthyroidism and ophthalmopathy.

The receptor was derived from a woman aged 45-65 years with Graves disease. This specimen was peripheral blood mononuclear cells (PBMCs), taken at new diagnosis, from a patient treated with antithyroid drugs. J is TRBJ2-7 and V is TRBV12-3 or TRBV12-4, with TRBD2 identical over 10 bases. For the CDR3, the DNA is TGTGCCAGCAGTTTAAAGGGAGGACTAGCGGATTACGAGCAGTACTTC. It encodes CASSLKGGLADYEQYF.